The 7 T cell receptor beta chains reported below all come from one sample, sequenced in a study of T cell repertoires in cytomegalovirus infection. From the reads, TCRdb called clonotypes with MiXCR, one entry per CDR3 protein. Among approximately 550,000 distinct CDR3 sequences, about 15% were seen once, and the ten largest hold 20% to 30%. Sequences were obtained from CD8+ T cells from PBMCs. The receptors were gathered from a human donor in good health (CMV status not recorded). Some clones in this sample may be carry-over from other donors' samples.

On this clonotype: Relative to the germline gene, one junction end is altered; a read error may explain this. The chain links TRBV5-4 to TRBJ2-1; D gene uncertain. CDR3 length equals 15 residues. Germline CDR1 is SGHNT and CDR2 is YYREEE (reference sequence). CDR3 amino acids: CASSLASLNYNVQFF. In DNA, the CDR3 is TGTGCCAGCAGCTTGGCTAGTCTGAATTACAATGTGCAGTTCTTC. Supplemented by reference TRBV5-4 and TRBJ2-1, the full variable domain reads ETGVTQSPTHLIKTRGQQVTLRCSSQSGHNTVSWYQQALGQGPQFIFQYYREEENGRGNFPPRFSGLQFPNYSSELNVNALELDDSALYLCASSLASLNYNVQFFGPGTRLTVL.

This clonotype was found a few times. The chain uses TRBV7-9 and TRBJ2-4, with TRBD2 matching over 10 bases. This CDR3 is built from 15 residues. J was trimmed by 4 bases and V by 4 bases; bases with no gene match: 4. CDR1 is SEHNR, CDR2 FQNEAQ, per germline (reference sequence). The CDR3 sequence is CASSSSGRNKNIQYF. As DNA, the CDR3 is TGTGCCAGCAGCTCTAGCGGGAGAAATAAAAACATTCAGTACTTC.

Details on this clonotype: A much larger clone lies one base from this, so it may be a read error. The chain couples TRBV6-1 to TRBJ2-3; 7 bases are shared with TRBD2. The CDR3 is 16 residues long. CDR1 and CDR2 (germline): MNHNS, SASEGT. With V trimmed by 3 bases and J by 5 bases, 11 bases remained unmatched. CDR3: CASSELSGRGLDTQYF. The DNA for the CDR3 is TGTGCCAGCAGTGAGCTCTCAGGGAGGGGCTTAGATACGCAGTATTTT.

This clonotype has just a few counts. The chain carries TRBV6-6 and TRBJ1-4; 7 nucleotides align to TRBD1. The germline V gene encodes CDR1 MNHNY and CDR2 SVGAGI (reference sequence). Unmatched junction bases numbered 10, after V lost 7 bases and J lost 8 bases. The CDR3 length is 14 residues. Written as DNA, the CDR3 is TGTGCCAGCACCGATGACAGGGAGGGCGAAAAACTGTTTTTT. It translates to CASTDDREGEKLFF.

This clonotype has at least ten counts. The chain recombines TRBV14 with TRBJ2-3, with D possibly being TRBD1 (5 bases). V was cut by 5 bases and J by 6 bases, with 18 bases left in between. This CDR3 region has 15 residues. The V gene's germline CDR1 is SGHDN and CDR2 FVKESK. CDR3 loop: CASSFGRKGMDTQYF. The CDR3 nucleotides read TGTGCCAGCAGCTTCGGACGTAAGGGGATGGATACGCAGTATTTT.

This clonotype has at least ten counts. The chain joins TRBV6-1 to TRBJ1-5; D unclear. Trimming cost V 4 bases and J 3 bases, with 25 bases left between them. Germline CDR1 and CDR2: MNHNS and SASEGT. CDR3 length: 19 amino acids. CDR3 DNA sequence: TGTGCCAGCAGTGCCGCTTCTCCAATCACAGCCTATTTCAATCAGCCCCAGCATTTT. This codes for CASSAASPITAYFNQPQHF.

The chain is built from TRBV5-6 and TRBJ2-5, with D perhaps being TRBD1 or TRBD2 (5 bases each). Trimming took 3 bases from V and 2 from J, leaving 17 bases between them. Germline V gene lookup returns CDR1 SGHDT and CDR2 YYEEEE. This CDR3 spans 16 amino acids. This CDR3 is CASSSPRDPPQETQYF. CDR3 in DNA: TGTGCCAGCAGCTCGCCCAGGGACCCCCCGCAAGAGACCCAGTACTTC.